This T cell receptor beta chain was profiled in a study of radiotherapy plus CTLA-4 blockade in lung cancer. Points from the study as a whole: Strongest reported response predictors: early blood clone changes and post-radiation interferon-beta. Clones of tumor-derived TCRs expanded in blood after radiotherapy plus ipilimumab.

On this clone: Its antigen is unknown.

The ends lost 4 bases at V and 12 bases at J; junction bases unmatched: 5. In germline, CDR1 is SGDLS, CDR2 YYNGEE. The CDR3 length is 12 residues. The assay was immunoSEQ multiplex PCR, and TCRdb's table has in-frame clones only and misses some. The sample includes about 62,000 clones, around 69% seen only once; the top ten take roughly 3.1%. Alongside CTLA-4 blockade with ipilimumab, patients with chemo-refractory metastatic non-small-cell lung cancer received focal radiation. This clonotype was obtained from a human donor with non-small cell lung cancer who had a complete response to radiotherapy plus ipilimumab. The specimen comprised peripheral blood, sampled from a patient treated with radiotherapy plus ipilimumab. The chain recombines TRBV9 with TRBJ2-1; 9 bases agree with TRBD2. CDR3 DNA: TGTGCCAGCAGCCCAGGAGCGGGGGGGCAGTTCTTC. Residues: CASSPGAGGQFF.